This TCR beta chain derives from a study of CD8 T cells in ankylosing spondylitis. Germline lookup yields CDR1 MNHEY and CDR2 SVGEGT. Between the trimmed V and J ends, which lost 6 bases and 7 bases, there was a span of 12 bases. The CDR3 sequence is 12 residues long. Overall study results and limits: Disease-associated clones were reportedly significantly overrepresented in matched ankylosing spondylitis synovial fluid. Disease-associated clonotypes exhibited CD8+ identity and were relatively infrequent in peripheral blood.

Each TCR beta library was made by quantitative 5'-RACE that incorporated molecular barcodes. TCRdb used MiXCR to reprocess the 5' RACE reads, holding one entry per CDR3 protein. This table holds some 140,000 distinct CDR3 sequences, just under 7.5% found once. This clonotype appeared many times. Its antigen remains unidentified. What was sequenced was blood, either unsorted or a sorted T cell fraction (not recorded which). This chain links TRBV6-2 or TRBV6-3 with TRBJ1-2; perhaps TRBD1 as D (6 bases). This TCR derives from a female donor with ankylosing spondylitis or in good health (not recorded which). The CDR3 spells CASRAGASGYTF. The CDR3 DNA sequence: TGTGCCAGCAGGGCGGGGGCGAGTGGCTACACCTTC.